The 25 T cell receptor beta chains given below trace back to one sample, sequenced in a study of T cell responses to AZD1222 COVID-19 vaccine. Profiled with immunoSEQ multiplex PCR; TCRdb holds only in-frame clones, not every one. The sample has over 75,000 clones; approximately 83% are singletons. The material sequenced was peripheral blood, taken 28 days after the second AZD1222 dose. The receptors here all came from an adult who received the AZD1222 COVID-19 vaccine.

The J gene is TRBJ1-2, the V gene TRBV7-2, with TRBD1 identical over 7 bases. J lost 8 bases, V lost 5 bases, and 5 bases had no gene match. Germline CDR1 SGHTA, CDR2 FQGNSA. CDR3 size: 12 residues. The CDR3 loop is CASSATGIGYTF. CDR3 in DNA: TGTGCCAGCAGCGCGACAGGGATCGGCTACACCTTC.

The V gene is TRBV27, the J gene TRBJ1-4, with a possible D match to TRBD1 (6 bases). The CDR3 extends over 16 amino acids. Germline assignment: CDR1 MNHEY and CDR2 SMNVEV (reference sequence). V lost 3 bases and J 4 bases, leaving 15 bases between the germline ends. The CDR3 loop reads CASSLWGAPINEKLFF. The CDR3 DNA follows: TGTGCCAGCAGTTTGTGGGGGGCCCCTATTAATGAAAAACTGTTTTTT.

This chain uses TRBV30 with TRBJ1-2; TRBD1 aligns across 7 bases. The CDR3 runs to 15 residues. Germline CDR1 is GTSNPN and CDR2 is SVGIG (reference sequence). Trimming at V came to 0 bases and at J to 2 bases, leaving 6 bases not matched to a gene. The DNA of the CDR3 is TGTGCCTGGAGTGTACGAAGACAGGGAAACTATGGCTACACCTTC. Its translation: CAWSVRRQGNYGYTF.

J is TRBJ1-1 and V is TRBV3-1 (or the pseudogene TRBV3-2), with 9 nucleotides matching TRBD1. The ends lost 1 base at V and 6 bases at J; junction bases unmatched: 9. The germline V gene encodes CDR1 LGHDT and CDR2 YNNKEL (reference sequence). This CDR3 spans 16 amino acids. The CDR3 reads CASSQVGTGYFSEAFF. The CDR3 region has the DNA TGTGCCAGCAGCCAAGTAGGGACAGGGTATTTCTCTGAAGCTTTCTTT.

The chain couples TRBV10-3 to TRBJ2-1; TRBD2 aligns across 12 bases. The V gene's germline CDR1 is ENHRY and CDR2 SYGVKD. V shed 3 bases and J 1 base; nucleotides not matched to a gene: 4. The CDR3 has 17 residues. This chain's CDR3 is CAISETGTSGSYNEQFF. CDR3 nucleotide sequence: TGTGCCATCAGTGAAACCGGGACTAGCGGGTCCTACAATGAGCAGTTCTTC.

V gene TRBV12-2 combines with J gene TRBJ1-1; the table's D call TRBD1 went unverified against the DNA. TRBV12-2 is a known pseudogene. The CDR3 is made up of 15 amino acids. The CDR3: CASRLTGTGNTEAFF. The CDR3 nucleotides read TGTGCAAGTCGCTTAACCGGGACAGGCAACACTGAAGCTTTCTTT.

This chain joins TRBV30 and TRBJ1-6, with 7 bases identical to TRBD1. Trimming removed 5 bases from V and 10 bases from J; junction bases left unmatched: 5. CDR3 size: 12 residues. The V gene's germline CDR1 is GTSNPN and CDR2 SVGIG (reference sequence). CDR3: CAWDRAGSPLHF. The DNA of the CDR3 is TGTGCCTGGGACAGGGCGGGATCACCCCTCCACTTT.

The chain has TRBV28 and TRBJ1-1, with a weak D call TRBD1 (6 bases). CDR1 is MDHEN and CDR2 is SYDVKM in the germline V gene. The CDR3 totals 15 residues. The germline V and J ends were trimmed by 8 bases and 0 bases, with 16 bases remaining between them. CDR3 amino acids: CASGSSGGMNTEAFF. The CDR3 coding sequence is TGTGCCAGCGGGTCCTCCGGGGGCATGAACACTGAAGCTTTCTTT. The full variable domain, rest sourced from reference TRBV28 and TRBJ1-1, is DVKVTQSSRYLVKRTGEKVFLECVQDMDHENMFWYRQDPGLGLRLIYFSYDVKMKEKGDIPEGYSVSREKKERFSLILESASTNQTSMYLCASGSSGGMNTEAFFGQGTRLTVV.

The chain employs TRBV2 and TRBJ2-7, with a weak D call TRBD2 (5 bases). Germline loops: CDR1 SNHLY, CDR2 FYNNEI. V was clipped by 6 bases and J by 7 bases, with 16 bases between them. CDR3 length: 13 residues. CDR3 DNA: TGTGCCAGCAGGGTGACCGAGTCGGGGGAGCAGTACTTC. Protein product: CASRVTESGEQYF.

The chain combines TRBV28 with TRBJ2-1; 7 nucleotides line up with TRBD2. J was trimmed by 2 bases and V by 1 base; bases with no gene match: 5. This CDR3 is 16 amino acids long. The V gene's germline CDR1 is MDHEN and CDR2 SYDVKM. The CDR3 protein is CASSLYLGLAYNEQFF. CDR3 DNA: TGTGCCAGCAGTTTATATCTAGGACTAGCCTACAATGAGCAGTTCTTC.

The V call is TRBV2, the J call TRBJ2-5, with 14 bases identical to TRBD2. Germline assignment: CDR1 SNHLY and CDR2 FYNNEI. The CDR3 has 19 residues. The trim removed 1 base at V and 5 bases at J, leaving 12 bases unmatched. CDR3 in amino acids: CASSEDVTSGRASRETQYF. The DNA for the CDR3 is TGTGCCAGCAGTGAAGATGTGACTAGCGGGAGGGCCAGCCGGGAGACCCAGTACTTC.

This chain joins TRBV2 and TRBJ1-1; 9 positions match TRBD1. This CDR3 comprises 14 residues. The germline CDR1 and CDR2 sequences are SNHLY and FYNNEI. With 7 bases clipped from V and 1 base from J, the junction kept 4 bases outside the gene matches. Here the CDR3 reads CASKPGQGNTEAFF. The CDR3 DNA reads as TGTGCCAGCAAACCGGGACAGGGGAACACTGAAGCTTTCTTT.

Here the CDR3 reads CASSQDRGYTF. CDR3 bases: TGTGCCAGCAGCCAGGACAGAGGCTACACCTTC. The rearrangement joins TRBV7-2 to TRBJ1-2, with a tentative D call TRBD1 (6 bases). The CDR3 loop spans 11 amino acids. Germline lookup yields CDR1 SGHTA and CDR2 FQGNSA. Trimming removed 5 bases from V and 8 bases from J, with 9 bases in between.

The rearrangement joins TRBV11-3 to TRBJ2-2; 10 bases align to TRBD1. CDR3 length: 15 residues. With V trimmed by 5 bases and J by 5 bases, 5 bases remained unmatched. Germline V gene data show CDR1 as SGHNT and CDR2 as YENEEA. DNA of the CDR3: TGTGCCAGCAGCCCCGGACAGGGGGTTACCGGGGAGCTGTTTTTT. Its protein is CASSPGQGVTGELFF.

This chain joins TRBV28 and TRBJ1-1; no definite D call. Trimming pared 9 bases from V and 5 bases from J, leaving 16 bases between. Germline V gene lookup returns CDR1 MDHEN and CDR2 SYDVKM. This CDR3 is built from 13 residues. The CDR3 nucleotides read TGTGCCAGTCAGGCCCCCGGCGAGACTGAAGCTTTCTTT. It yields the protein CASQAPGETEAFF.

The V call is TRBV12-3 or TRBV12-4, the J call TRBJ1-2; D is ambiguous. The CDR3 totals 12 residues. With 3 bases removed from V and 4 bases from J, the gap between germline ends came to 6 bases. The CDR3 DNA follows: TGTGCCAGCAGTTTTTGGACCTATGGCTACACCTTC. Its translation: CASSFWTYGYTF.

V is TRBV28 and J is TRBJ2-1; unclear D gene. CDR3 size: 11 residues. Germline V CDR1 and CDR2: MDHEN, SYDVKM. V was shortened by 6 bases and J by 15 bases, with 15 bases between the two germline ends. The CDR3 nucleotides read TGTGCCAGCAGGCTCGGAAGGATGGCGTTCTTC. Protein sequence: CASRLGRMAFF. The whole variable domain, filled in from reference TRBV28 and TRBJ2-1, reads DVKVTQSSRYLVKRTGEKVFLECVQDMDHENMFWYRQDPGLGLRLIYFSYDVKMKEKGDIPEGYSVSREKKERFSLILESASTNQTSMYLCASRLGRMAFFGPGTRLTVL.

The V call is TRBV5-1, the J call TRBJ2-1; 9 nucleotides agree with TRBD1. This CDR3 is built from 15 residues. Trimming at V came to 0 bases and at J to 2 bases, leaving 0 bases not matched to a gene. Germline V gene sequence: CDR1 SGHRS, CDR2 YFSETQ. The CDR3 here is CASSLGDRAYNEQFF. The CDR3 nucleotides are TGCGCCAGCAGCTTGGGGGACAGGGCCTACAATGAGCAGTTCTTC.

CDR3 protein: CASNPAWGYGYTF. DNA for the CDR3: TGTGCCAGTAACCCTGCATGGGGGTATGGCTACACCTTC. The rearrangement uses TRBV19 and TRBJ1-2; a possible D gene is TRBD1 (5 bases). Germline V gives CDR1 LNHDA, CDR2 SQIVND (reference sequence). The CDR3 sequence is 13 residues long. Trimming took off 7 bases at V and 5 bases at J, with 14 bases between the two ends.

This chain links TRBV5-1 with TRBJ2-2; 8 bases match TRBD1. The germline V gene has CDR1 SGHRS and CDR2 YFSETQ. The junction had 5 bases not matched to a gene; V was cut back by 0 bases and J by 4 bases. The CDR3 length is 16 residues. The CDR3 sequence: CASSLAAGGSTGELFF. CDR3 in DNA: TGCGCCAGCAGCTTGGCGGCAGGGGGCAGCACCGGGGAGCTGTTTTTT.

The chain combines TRBV6-5 with TRBJ1-6; 7 bases line up with TRBD1. Germline trimming cut 7 bases from V and 10 bases from J; bases unmatched to any gene: 13. This CDR3 region has 15 residues. CDR1 and CDR2 from the germline V gene are MNHEY and SVGAGI. The CDR3 here is CASNPKTGPGSPLHF. CDR3 coding DNA: TGTGCCAGCAATCCCAAGACAGGGCCAGGCTCACCCCTCCACTTT.

This chain connects TRBV28 to TRBJ1-1; D not certain. The V gene's germline CDR1 is MDHEN and CDR2 SYDVKM. Between the trimmed V and J ends, which lost 2 bases and 3 bases, there was a span of 4 bases. This CDR3 contains 12 residues. The CDR3 region has the DNA TGTGCCAGCAGTTTAATGCACACTGAAGCTTTCTTT. Protein: CASSLMHTEAFF.

The chain is built from TRBV28 and TRBJ2-5; no clear D gene. Germline assignment: CDR1 MDHEN and CDR2 SYDVKM. Trimming pared 2 bases from V and 6 bases from J, leaving 16 bases between. The CDR3 is made up of 15 amino acids. CDR3 amino acids: CASSLNFLGWKTQYF. CDR3 DNA: TGTGCCAGCAGTTTAAATTTCTTGGGGTGGAAGACCCAGTACTTC.

The chain combines TRBV7-9 with TRBJ1-1, with 9 bases fitting TRBD1. J was trimmed by 0 bases and V by 4 bases; bases with no gene match: 3. In germline, CDR1 is SEHNR, CDR2 FQNEAQ (reference sequence). This CDR3 contains 15 residues. CDR3 protein: CASSSGTGLNTEAFF. CDR3 coding DNA: TGTGCCAGCAGCTCCGGGACAGGGTTGAACACTGAAGCTTTCTTT.

DNA of the CDR3: TGCAGCGTTGGAGGGGGTAGTTCACCCCTCCACTTT. Its translation: CSVGGGSSPLHF. This chain connects TRBV29-1 to TRBJ1-6; D perhaps matches TRBD1 (6 bases). Germline V gene sequence: CDR1 SQVTM, CDR2 ANQGSEA. CDR3 length: 12 residues. V was shortened by 4 bases and J by 9 bases, with 10 bases between the two germline ends.